The rows below give T cell receptor beta chains drawn from one sample of a study of shared clonotypes between healthy human individuals. Assay used: immunoSEQ multiplex PCR; TCRdb lists only in-frame clones, some missing. Of some 980,000 clones in the sample, more than 75% were seen once. The sequenced sample was memory CD4+ T cells sorted from blood. The source of these receptors is a man in his late teens or twenties in good health. The CDR3 runs from the conserved cysteine through the conserved F or W. The D gene is left open where the match is weak. A clone size is listed for some rows: how often the clone was seen (once, few, many), or a class if it is expanded.

size: .
V: TRBV6-1
D: .
J: TRBJ1-6
CDR3: CASLTGRFSPLHF
DNA: TGTGCCAGCTTGACAGGAAGGTTTTCACCCCTCCACTTT

size: .
V: TRBV5-1
D: TRBD2
J: TRBJ2-3
CDR3: CASSGGTSSSTDTQYF
DNA: TGCGCCAGCAGCGGCGGGACTAGCTCTAGCACAGATACGCAGTATTTT

size: few
V: TRBV29-1
D: .
J: TRBJ1-5
CDR3: CSVRDNFNQPQHF
DNA: TGCAGCGTTCGGGACAACTTCAATCAGCCCCAGCATTTT

size: few
V: TRBV4-1
D: .
J: TRBJ2-2
CDR3: CASSQAWGSGELFF
DNA: TGCGCCAGCAGCCAAGCCTGGGGGTCCGGGGAGCTGTTTTTT

size: .
V: TRBV4-3
D: TRBD1
J: TRBJ1-5
CDR3: CASSQNTGVVGQPQHF
DNA: TGCGCCAGCAGCCAAAATACAGGGGTAGTAGGGCAGCCCCAGCATTTT

size: .
V: TRBV18
D: TRBD2
J: TRBJ2-2
CDR3: CASSSSLPGLAGPGGIGELFF
DNA: TGTGCCAGCTCATCTTCATTACCGGGACTAGCGGGACCTGGTGGTATCGGGGAGCTGTTTTTT

size: .
V: TRBV5-1
D: TRBD1
J: TRBJ2-3
CDR3: CASSFGTGGTDTQYF
DNA: TGCGCCAGCAGCTTCGGGACAGGGGGGACAGATACGCAGTATTTT

size: .
V: TRBV7-2
D: .
J: TRBJ2-1
CDR3: CASSLALDLINEQFF
DNA: TGTGCCAGCAGCTTAGCGCTGGATCTCATTAATGAGCAGTTCTTC

size: .
V: TRBV30
D: .
J: TRBJ1-1
CDR3: CAWSLQGNTEAFF
DNA: TGTGCCTGGTCCCTTCAGGGGAACACTGAAGCTTTCTTT

size: .
V: TRBV10-1
D: TRBD2
J: TRBJ2-1
CDR3: CASSEPLRLAGGVNYNEQFF
DNA: TGCGCCAGCAGTGAACCTCTCAGACTAGCGGGGGGGGTAAACTACAATGAGCAGTTCTTC

size: medium-sized
V: TRBV6-5
D: .
J: TRBJ1-5
CDR3: CASRGGSNQPQHF
DNA: TGTGCCAGCAGAGGAGGTAGCAATCAGCCCCAGCATTTT

size: few
V: TRBV11-3
D: .
J: TRBJ2-1
CDR3: CASSLGRESYNEQFF
DNA: TGTGCCAGCAGCTTAGGGAGGGAGTCCTACAATGAGCAGTTCTTC

size: .
V: TRBV10-3
D: .
J: TRBJ2-6
CDR3: CAISESHSGANVLTF
DNA: TGTGCCATCAGTGAGTCACACTCTGGGGCCAACGTCCTGACTTTC

size: .
V: TRBV27
D: TRBD2
J: TRBJ2-1
CDR3: CASSLKAGGLSDEQFF
DNA: TGTGCCAGCAGTTTAAAAGCGGGAGGACTAAGCGATGAGCAGTTCTTC

size: .
V: TRBV28
D: .
J: TRBJ1-1
CDR3: CASSLSERIRRTEAFF
DNA: TGTGCCAGCAGTTTAAGCGAGAGGATTCGACGCACTGAAGCTTTCTTT

size: .
V: TRBV7-2
D: TRBD2
J: TRBJ2-3
CDR3: CASSLGLREGDTQYF
DNA: TGTGCCAGCAGCTTAGGATTAAGGGAGGGGGATACGCAGTATTTT

size: once
V: TRBV9
D: TRBD1
J: TRBJ1-3
CDR3: CASSGTGTGNTIYF
DNA: TGTGCCAGCAGCGGGACAGGGACTGGAAACACCATATATTTT

size: .
V: TRBV7-9
D: .
J: TRBJ2-7
CDR3: CASSSLAGGGEQYF
DNA: TGTGCCAGCAGCTCCCTAGCCGGTGGGGGGGAGCAGTACTTC

size: few
V: TRBV5-6
D: .
J: TRBJ2-3
CDR3: CASSLENIYTDTQYF
DNA: TGTGCCAGCAGCTTGGAAAATATTTACACAGATACGCAGTATTTT

size: .
V: TRBV28
D: .
J: TRBJ2-2
CDR3: CASIRATGELFF
DNA: TGTGCCAGCATCCGAGCCACCGGGGAGCTGTTTTTT

size: .
V: TRBV5-1
D: TRBD1
J: TRBJ2-5
CDR3: CASSQGQSGTQYF
DNA: TGCGCCAGCAGCCAGGGACAGTCGGGGACCCAGTACTTC

size: .
V: TRBV11-1
D: .
J: TRBJ2-7
CDR3: CASSRSLEQYF
DNA: TGTGCCAGCAGCCGATCACTCGAGCAGTACTTC

size: .
V: TRBV9
D: TRBD1
J: TRBJ1-6
CDR3: CASSALGQGNSPLHF
DNA: TGTGCCAGCAGCGCCTTGGGACAGGGGAATTCACCCCTCCACTTT

size: few
V: TRBV6-1
D: .
J: TRBJ1-1
CDR3: CASSGLQLRPLF
DNA: TGTGCCAGCAGTGGACTCCAGCTCCGGCCACTTTTT

size: .
V: TRBV15
D: .
J: TRBJ1-1
CDR3: CATSRALQASYTEAFF
DNA: TGTGCCACCAGCAGAGCCTTACAGGCGAGCTACACTGAAGCTTTCTTT

size: .
V: TRBV5-1
D: .
J: TRBJ1-3
CDR3: CASSLDRGLSGNTIYF
DNA: TGCGCCAGCAGCTTGGACAGAGGCCTCTCTGGAAACACCATATATTTT